The 4 T cell receptor beta chains below come from one sample, sequenced in a study of early T cells in non-severe SARS-CoV-2 infection. One entry per CDR3 protein, called by TCRdb with MiXCR from the 5' RACE reads. The table includes about 110,000 distinct CDR3 sequences, 9% to 14% detected once. Material: whole blood. Source of these receptors: an adult who was a healthcare worker with PCR-confirmed SARS-CoV-2 infection or an uninfected control (not recorded which).

The J gene is TRBJ1-6, the V gene TRBV9; 9 bases agree with TRBD1. V shed 3 bases, J shed 2 bases, and the junction held 3 bases outside the gene matches. The CDR3 is 16 residues long. CDR1 and CDR2 (germline): SGDLS, YYNGEE. In DNA, the CDR3 is TGTGCCAGCAGCGCAGACAGGGGGACCTATAATTCACCCCTCCACTTT. Protein: CASSADRGTYNSPLHF.

This clonotype was found a few times. This chain connects TRBV20-1 to TRBJ1-5, with D tentatively TRBD1 (5 bases). CDR3 length: 14 amino acids. V was cut by 2 bases and J by 7 bases, with 15 bases left in between. Germline V lookup: CDR1 DFQATT, CDR2 SNEGSKA (reference sequence). The CDR3 is CSARQGRVTQPQHF. The CDR3 coding sequence is TGCAGTGCTAGACAGGGACGGGTGACCCAGCCCCAGCATTTT.

The sample holds a few counts of this clonotype. The genes are TRBV20-1 and TRBJ1-5; no firm D call. Trimming shortened V by 7 bases and J by 3 bases, and 13 bases separated the two germline ends. Per the germline V gene, CDR1 is DFQATT and CDR2 is SNEGSKA (reference sequence). There are 13 residues in the CDR3. The DNA for the CDR3 is TGCAGTGTGGTCAGTCAGCCCAATCAGCCCCAGCATTTT. Amino acid sequence: CSVVSQPNQPQHF.

This clonotype was detected a few times. The V and J genes are TRBV7-9 and TRBJ2-7; D might be TRBD1 or TRBD2, each matching 6 bases. The CDR3 is 14 residues long. The germline gives CDR1 SEHNR, CDR2 FQNEAQ (reference sequence). The V gene lost 8 bases and the J gene lost 0 bases, with 14 bases spanning the gap. Written as DNA, the CDR3 is TGTGCCAGCGGCATCGGGGGCAGCTCCTACGAGCAGTACTTC. It translates to CASGIGGSSYEQYF.